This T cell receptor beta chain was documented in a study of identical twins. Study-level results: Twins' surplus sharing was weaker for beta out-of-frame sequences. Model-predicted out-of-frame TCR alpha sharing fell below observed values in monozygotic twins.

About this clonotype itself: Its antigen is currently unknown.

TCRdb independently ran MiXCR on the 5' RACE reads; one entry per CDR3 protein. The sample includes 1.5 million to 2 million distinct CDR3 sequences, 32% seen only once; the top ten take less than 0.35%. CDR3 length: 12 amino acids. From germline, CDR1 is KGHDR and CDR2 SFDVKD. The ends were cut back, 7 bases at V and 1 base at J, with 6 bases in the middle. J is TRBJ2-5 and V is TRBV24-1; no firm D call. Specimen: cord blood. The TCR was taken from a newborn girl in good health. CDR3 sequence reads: CATRGGQETQYF. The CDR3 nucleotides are TGTGCCACCAGGGGTGGCCAAGAGACCCAGTACTTC.